The subject of this entry is one T cell receptor beta chain. The protocol was immunoSEQ multiplex PCR, while the TCRdb copy is restricted to in-frame clones and leaves out a portion. The repertoire holds fewer than 200,000 clones, approximately 88% seen once, with around 8.4% in the top ten. This record comes from a study of blood T cell repertoires in COVID-19. Germline lookup yields CDR1 MNHNY and CDR2 SVGAGI (reference sequence). V gave up 0 bases and J gave up 3 bases; unmatched junction bases: 1. The CDR3 contains 15 residues. The chain combines TRBV6-6 with TRBJ1-2, with 10 bases fitting TRBD1. The sequence was collected from a woman aged 80 or older with active or convalescent COVID-19. The sample comprised peripheral blood. The CDR3 region is CASSYSGTGDYGYTF. The CDR3 bases are TGTGCCAGCAGTTACTCTGGGACAGGGGACTATGGCTACACCTTC.